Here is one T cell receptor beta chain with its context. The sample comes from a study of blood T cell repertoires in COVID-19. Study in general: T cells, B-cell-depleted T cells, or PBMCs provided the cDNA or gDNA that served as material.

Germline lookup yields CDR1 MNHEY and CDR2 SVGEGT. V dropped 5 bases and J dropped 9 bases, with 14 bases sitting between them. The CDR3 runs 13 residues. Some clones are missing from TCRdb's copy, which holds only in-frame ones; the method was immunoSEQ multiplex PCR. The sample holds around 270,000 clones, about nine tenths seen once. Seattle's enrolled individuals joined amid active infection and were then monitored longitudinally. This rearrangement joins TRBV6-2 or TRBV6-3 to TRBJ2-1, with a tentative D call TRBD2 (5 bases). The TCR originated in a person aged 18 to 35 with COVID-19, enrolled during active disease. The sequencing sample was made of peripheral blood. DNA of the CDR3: TGTGCCAGCAGTAGTGGCGCGCGGGTTGAGCAGTTCTTC. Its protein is CASSSGARVEQFF.